This TCR beta chain was retrieved from a study of blood T cell repertoires in COVID-19. The overall study: The origin of the acute and convalescent COVID-19 samples was the United States, Italy and Spain.

This clone was seen only once. Germline-derived CDR1 and CDR2 are LNHDA and SQIVND (reference sequence). The CDR3 runs 13 residues. The germline V and J ends were trimmed by 7 bases and 11 bases, with 18 bases remaining between them. TCRdb's table, derived via immunoSEQ multiplex PCR, lists solely in-frame clones and lacks some. This sample has over 200,000 clones, with roughly 87% found just once. Specimen: peripheral blood. The sequence was collected from a human donor in a cohort sampled during active COVID-19. This rearrangement joins TRBV19 to TRBJ1-3, with a possible D match to TRBD1 (5 bases). The CDR3 loop reads CASTPVLEGPIYF. The CDR3, as DNA: TGTGCCAGTACCCCGGTCCTGGAGGGGCCCATATATTTT.